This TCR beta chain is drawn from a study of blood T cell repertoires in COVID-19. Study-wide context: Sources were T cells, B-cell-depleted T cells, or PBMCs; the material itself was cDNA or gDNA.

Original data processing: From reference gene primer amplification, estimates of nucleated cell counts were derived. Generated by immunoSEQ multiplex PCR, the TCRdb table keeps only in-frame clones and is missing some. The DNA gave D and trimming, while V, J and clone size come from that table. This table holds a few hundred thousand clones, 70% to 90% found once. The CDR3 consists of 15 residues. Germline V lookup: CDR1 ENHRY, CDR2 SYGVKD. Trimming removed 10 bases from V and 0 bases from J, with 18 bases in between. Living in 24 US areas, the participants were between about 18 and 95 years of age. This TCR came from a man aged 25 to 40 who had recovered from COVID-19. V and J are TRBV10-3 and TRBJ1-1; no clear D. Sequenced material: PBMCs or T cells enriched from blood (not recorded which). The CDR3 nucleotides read TGTGCCACACACCGGGAAAGATTTATGAACACTGAAGCTTTCTTT. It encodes CATHRERFMNTEAFF.